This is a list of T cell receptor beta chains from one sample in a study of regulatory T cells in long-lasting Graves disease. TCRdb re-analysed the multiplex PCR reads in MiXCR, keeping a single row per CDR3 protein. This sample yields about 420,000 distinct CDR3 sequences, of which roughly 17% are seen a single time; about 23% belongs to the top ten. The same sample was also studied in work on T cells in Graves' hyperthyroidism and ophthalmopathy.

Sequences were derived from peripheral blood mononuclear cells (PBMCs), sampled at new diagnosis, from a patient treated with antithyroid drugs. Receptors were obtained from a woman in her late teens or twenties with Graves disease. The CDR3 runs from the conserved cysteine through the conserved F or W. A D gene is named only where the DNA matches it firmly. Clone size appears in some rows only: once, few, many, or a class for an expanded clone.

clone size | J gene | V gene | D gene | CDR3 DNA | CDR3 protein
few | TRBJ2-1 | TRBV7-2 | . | TGTGCCAGCAGCTTAACTGTGAGGGACATTTACGCTGGACAGTTCTTC | CASSLTVRDIYAGQFF
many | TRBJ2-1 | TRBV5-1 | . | TGCGCCAGCAGCACTAGGAGCTACAATGAGCAGTTCTTC | CASSTRSYNEQFF
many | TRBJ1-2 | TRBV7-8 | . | TGTGCCAGCAGCTTAGTACTGAACTATGGCTACACCTTC | CASSLVLNYGYTF
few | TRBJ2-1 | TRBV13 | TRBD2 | TGTGCCATCAAGGGGACTACAACCCACCGACCTAATGAGCAGTTCTTC | CAIKGTTTHRPNEQFF
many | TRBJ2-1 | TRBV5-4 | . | TGTGCCAGCAGCTTCCGGACGGCGAAGGTTGAGCAGTTCTTC | CASSFRTAKVEQFF
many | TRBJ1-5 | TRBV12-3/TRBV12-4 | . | TGTGCCAGCAGTTGGTTACAGGGTCGCAATCAGCCCCAGCATTTT | CASSWLQGRNQPQHF
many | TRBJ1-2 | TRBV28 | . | TGTGCCAGCACGGCCTTCGGGCCTGACCGCTATGGCTACACCTTC | CASTAFGPDRYGYTF
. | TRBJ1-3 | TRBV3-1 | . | TGTGCCAGCAGCCCAGTCCTTTCCTCTGGAAACACCATATATTTT | CASSPVLSSGNTIYF
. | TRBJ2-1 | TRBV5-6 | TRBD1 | TGTGCCAGCAGCTGGGGGACAGGTTACAATGAGCAGTTCTTC | CASSWGTGYNEQFF
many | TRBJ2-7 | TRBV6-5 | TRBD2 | TGTGCCAGCAGTTACCAGGGCGGGAGGGCAGTCTACGAGCAGTACTTC | CASSYQGGRAVYEQYF
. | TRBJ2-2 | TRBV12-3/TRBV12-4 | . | TGTGCCAGCAGTCGCCGCACTAGCCCCGGGGAGCTGTTTTTT | CASSRRTSPGELFF
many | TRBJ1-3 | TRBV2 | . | TGTGCCAGCAAGAGGACGGACTCTGGAAACACCATATATTTT | CASKRTDSGNTIYF
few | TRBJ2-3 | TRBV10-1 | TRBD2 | TGCGCCAGCAGTGATTGGACTAGCGGGAGGGATACGCAGTATTTT | CASSDWTSGRDTQYF
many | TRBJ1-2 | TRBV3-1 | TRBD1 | TGTGCCAGTGGAGACAGGGTCTATGGCTACACCTTC | CASGDRVYGYTF
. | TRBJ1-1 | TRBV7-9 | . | TGTGCCAGCAGCTATCTGGACGGACAGAACACTGAAGCTTTCTTT | CASSYLDGQNTEAFF
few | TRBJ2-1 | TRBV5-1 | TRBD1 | TGCGCCAGCAGCTTCGCCCTGGGGACAGGGGGCACTGGTAATGAGCAGTTCTTC | CASSFALGTGGTGNEQFF
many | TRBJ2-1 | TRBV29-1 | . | TGCAGCGTCGAGACCAACTACAATGAGCAGTTCTTC | CSVETNYNEQFF
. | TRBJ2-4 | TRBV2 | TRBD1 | TGTGCCAGCAGGATGACAGGGGGCTGGGCCAAAAACATTCAGTACTTC | CASRMTGGWAKNIQYF
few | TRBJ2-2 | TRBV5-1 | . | TGCGCCAGCAGCTTGGAGATGACAGGAACCGGGGAGCTGTTTTTT | CASSLEMTGTGELFF
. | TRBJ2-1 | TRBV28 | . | TGTGCCAGCAGTTTACTATCCTACGAGCAGTTCTTC | CASSLLSYEQFF
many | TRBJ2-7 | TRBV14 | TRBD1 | TGTGCCAGCAGCCGCTCCGGGACAGGGGGCTACGAGCAGTACTTC | CASSRSGTGGYEQYF
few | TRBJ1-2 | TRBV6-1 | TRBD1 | TGTGCCAGCAGTGACCCGGGACAGAAAGATGGCTACACCTTC | CASSDPGQKDGYTF
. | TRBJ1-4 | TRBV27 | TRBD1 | TGTGCCAGCAGTCTTACGCCCGGGACAGGGGATGAAAAACTGTTTTTT | CASSLTPGTGDEKLFF
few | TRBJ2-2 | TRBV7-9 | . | TGTGCCAGCAGCCTCTTACCAACGGGGGTCACCGGGGAGCTGTTTTTT | CASSLLPTGVTGELFF
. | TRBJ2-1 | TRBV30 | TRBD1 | TGTGCCTGGACTGGGACAGCCAACAATGAGCAGTTCTTC | CAWTGTANNEQFF
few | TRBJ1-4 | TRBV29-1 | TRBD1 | TGCAGCGTCCCCGGGACAGGGACTGAAAAACTGTTTTTT | CSVPGTGTEKLFF
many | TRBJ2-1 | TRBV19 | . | TGTGCCAGTAGTATAGGGGGGCCGGTCGAGCAGTTCTTC | CASSIGGPVEQFF
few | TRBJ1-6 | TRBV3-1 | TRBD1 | TGTGCCAGCAGCCACGGACAGGGCTGGTTTAATTCACCCCTCCACTTT | CASSHGQGWFNSPLHF
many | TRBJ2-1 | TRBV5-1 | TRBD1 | TGCGCCAGCAGCTTGGACAGGGGGTTCTACAATGAGCAGTTCTTC | CASSLDRGFYNEQFF
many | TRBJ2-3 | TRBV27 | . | TGTGCCAGCAGTTTATCGTCGGGGGGCGCGCAGTATTTT | CASSLSSGGAQYF
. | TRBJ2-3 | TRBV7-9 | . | TGTGCCAGCAGCTTAGCCCCGGGAAAGGGGCCAGATACGCAGTATTTT | CASSLAPGKGPDTQYF
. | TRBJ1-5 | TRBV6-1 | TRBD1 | TGTGCCAGCAGTCCAGGGGGCTATGGTCAGCCCCAGCATTTT | CASSPGGYGQPQHF
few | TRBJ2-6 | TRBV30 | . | TGTGCCTGGGACTTAGGTACAGGGGCCAACGTCCTGACTTTC | CAWDLGTGANVLTF
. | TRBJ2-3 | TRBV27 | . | TGTGCCAGCAGTTCCCTCGACGGCACAGATACGCAGTATTTT | CASSSLDGTDTQYF
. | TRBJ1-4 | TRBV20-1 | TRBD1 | TGCAGTGCTAGAGATAGGGGCAGGGGGGGTGAAAAACTGTTTTTT | CSARDRGRGGEKLFF
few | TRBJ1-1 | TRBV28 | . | TGTGCCAGCGACCATCCCCGGGGGGGAGAAGCTTTCTTT | CASDHPRGGEAFF
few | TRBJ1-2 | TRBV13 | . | TGTTCCAGCAGCTTAGGTTCAGCCCATTATGGCTACACCTTC | CSSSLGSAHYGYTF
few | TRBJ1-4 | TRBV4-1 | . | TGCGCCAGCAGCCAAGTAGCTGAAAAACTGTTTTTT | CASSQVAEKLFF
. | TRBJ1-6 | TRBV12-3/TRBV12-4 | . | TGTGCCAGCAGTTTAAGTGGCTCCGCGTCACCCCTCCACTTT | CASSLSGSASPLHF
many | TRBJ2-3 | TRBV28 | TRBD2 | TGTGCCAGCAGTTTTTATAGCGGGAGCACAGATACGCAGTATTTT | CASSFYSGSTDTQYF
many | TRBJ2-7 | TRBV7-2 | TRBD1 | TGTGCCAGCAGCTTACGACAGGGAGACGAGCAGTACTTC | CASSLRQGDEQYF
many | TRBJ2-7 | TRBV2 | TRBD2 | TGTGCCAGCAGTGGGTCGGCTAGCGGGGGTTACGAGCAGTACTTC | CASSGSASGGYEQYF
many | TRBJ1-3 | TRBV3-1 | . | TGTGCCAGCAGCCAAGACAGCTTCTCTGGAAACACCATATATTTT | CASSQDSFSGNTIYF
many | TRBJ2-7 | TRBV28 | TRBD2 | TGTGCCAGCAGGAGGGGAGGGGCCTACGAGCAGTACTTC | CASRRGGAYEQYF
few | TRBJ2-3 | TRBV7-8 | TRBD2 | TGTGCCAGCAGCCGAACGCTGACTAGCGGATTTGAGGATACGCAGTATTTT | CASSRTLTSGFEDTQYF
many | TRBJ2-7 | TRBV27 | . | TGTGCCAGCAAGGACGGAGGGGGCTCCTACGAGCAGTACTTC | CASKDGGGSYEQYF
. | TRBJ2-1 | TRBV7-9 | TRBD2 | TGTGCCAGCAGCTTAGGGACTAGCGGGTATGCCTACAATGAGCAGTTCTTC | CASSLGTSGYAYNEQFF
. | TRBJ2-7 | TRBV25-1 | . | TGTGCCAGCAGTGAAGGTGGAGGGTTAGGGTACGAGCAGTACTTC | CASSEGGGLGYEQYF
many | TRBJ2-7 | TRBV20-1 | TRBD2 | TGCAGTGCTAGAGATCCTTGGGCCAGCGGGAGCTACGAGCAGTACTTC | CSARDPWASGSYEQYF